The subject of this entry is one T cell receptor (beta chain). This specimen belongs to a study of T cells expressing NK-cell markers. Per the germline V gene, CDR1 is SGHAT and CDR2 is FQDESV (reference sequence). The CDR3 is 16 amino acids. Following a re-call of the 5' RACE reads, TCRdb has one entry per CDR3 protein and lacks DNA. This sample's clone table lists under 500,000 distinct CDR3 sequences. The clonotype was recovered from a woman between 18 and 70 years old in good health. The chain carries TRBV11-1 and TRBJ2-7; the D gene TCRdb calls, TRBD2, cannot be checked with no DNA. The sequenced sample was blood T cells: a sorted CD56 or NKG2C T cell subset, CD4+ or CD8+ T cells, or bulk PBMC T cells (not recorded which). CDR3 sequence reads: CASSLAGLAGAYEQYF.